A selection of T cell receptor beta chains follows, all from one sample in a study of identical twins. Each CDR3 protein is one row after TCRdb ran MiXCR on the 5' RACE reads. Seen here are roughly 1.6 million distinct CDR3 sequences, around 33% observed once, and the top ten hold about 0.27%. Sequences were obtained from cord blood. The receptors were sampled from a newborn girl in good health. Each CDR3 is given without its conserved first and last residue. Fields, in order: V gene, CDR3 protein.

V: TRBV6-1
CDR3: ASSEGKRNRQY

V: TRBV7-9
CDR3: ASSRILRGQGYGYT

V: TRBV27
CDR3: ASSPNYPPGYTQY

V: TRBV4-1
CDR3: ASSSIKLAGGSTDTQY

V: TRBV29-1
CDR3: SVMTSPITDTQY

V: TRBV2
CDR3: ASSGQGAHTDTQY

V: TRBV20-1
CDR3: SARPPAGTYTDTQY

V: TRBV15
CDR3: ATSGGRDRLYNEQY

V: TRBV19
CDR3: ASRVAGGPFQETQY

V: TRBV20-1
CDR3: SPRQGNQPQH

V: TRBV14
CDR3: ASSQVSGGKEGSYNEQF

V: TRBV12-3/TRBV12-4
CDR3: ATTEVNYGYT

V: TRBV15
CDR3: ATSRDGGYYEQY

V: TRBV5-1
CDR3: ASSLLAGGSNEQF

V: TRBV3-1
CDR3: ASSQKKLDRDRVYEQY

V: TRBV19
CDR3: ASTRLAASSYNEQF

V: TRBV6-5
CDR3: ASGTGGYVGYT

V: TRBV6-5
CDR3: ASSYSPNQPQH

V: TRBV7-2
CDR3: AGSLALSGGPAGY

V: TRBV5-6
CDR3: ASTRKAVYNEQF

V: TRBV24-1
CDR3: ATRGQGKDEQF

V: TRBV6-1
CDR3: ASSVRTHRAQPQH

V: TRBV28
CDR3: ASKTGGASYEQY

V: TRBV6-4
CDR3: ASSASAVISYNEQF

V: TRBV28
CDR3: ASKPRGLNKETQY

V: TRBV6-6
CDR3: ASSYSIQTSYEQY

V: TRBV6-6
CDR3: ASTPTVCNEQF

V: TRBV12-3/TRBV12-4
CDR3: ASSLSHTIY

V: TRBV6-2/TRBV6-3
CDR3: ASRFGTGKNIQY

V: TRBV5-1
CDR3: ASRRNGQTYYYEQY

V: TRBV27
CDR3: ASSFASPVEANVLT

V: TRBV7-9
CDR3: ASSYSFVYEQY

V: TRBV6-5
CDR3: ASRSRDKMDGYT

V: TRBV25-1
CDR3: ASSEGLPEETQY

V: TRBV27
CDR3: ASSFPSLSHNSPLH

V: TRBV6-5
CDR3: ASSYSLPSGRAGSYNEQF

V: TRBV2
CDR3: ASIRDRGLYEQY

V: TRBV20-1
CDR3: SARPRDAGTDTQY

V: TRBV6-2/TRBV6-3
CDR3: ASSRLAGKYEQY

V: TRBV4-1
CDR3: ASSQDIIGTGGKTQY

V: TRBV20-1
CDR3: SARENPRGPDNINYGYT

V: TRBV6-1
CDR3: ASKVDRGNTEAF

V: TRBV15
CDR3: ATSRELGATNEKLF

V: TRBV4-1
CDR3: ASSQGVLAGYEQY

V: TRBV3-1
CDR3: ASSQAQRGYQETQY

V: TRBV4-2
CDR3: ASSQVGTGGDTQY

V: TRBV20-1
CDR3: SLTCTGTGGEKLF

V: TRBV10-3
CDR3: AIRNYPGHFYNEQF

V: TRBV4-2
CDR3: ASSQALAGNQETQY

V: TRBV27
CDR3: ASSSLPGTDTQY

V: TRBV2
CDR3: ASSISSANNEQF

V: TRBV11-2
CDR3: ASSFRPGLIYEQY

V: TRBV4-1
CDR3: ASSQVRGPYYGYT

V: TRBV5-6
CDR3: ASSLIERGDEKLF